These T cell receptor beta chains were read from a single sample in a study of cytotoxic CD8 clonotypes in ibrutinib-treated CLL. Assay used: immunoSEQ multiplex PCR; TCRdb lists only in-frame clones, some missing. This table holds more than 55,000 clones, approximately 71% found once. Source: PBMCs, taken after 12 months of ibrutinib treatment. The receptor source for this set is a human donor with chronic lymphocytic leukemia. The CDR3 runs from the conserved cysteine through the conserved F or W. Each record gives: V gene, J gene, clone size, D gene, CDR3 protein, CDR3 DNA. The D gene is left open where the match is weak. Clone size is shown for a subset of rows, as once, few, many or a class of expanded clone.

TRBV11-3	TRBJ2-3	NA	NA	CASSLAGSSTDTQYF	TGTGCCAGCAGCTTAGCGGGCTCAAGCACAGATACGCAGTATTTT
TRBV6-5	TRBJ2-5	NA	TRBD1	CASSLGQGGTQYF	TGTGCCAGCAGTCTAGGACAGGGAGGGACCCAGTACTTC
TRBV28	TRBJ1-2	few	NA	CASSLSIGGGPDTHYGYTF	TGTGCCAGCAGTTTGTCGATCGGGGGGGGACCCGACACACACTATGGCTACACCTTC
TRBV4-1	TRBJ2-1	few	TRBD2	CASSRLGLAEEAYNEQFF	TGCGCCAGCAGCCGCCTTGGGCTAGCGGAAGAAGCCTACAATGAGCAGTTCTTC
TRBV15	TRBJ1-5	few	TRBD1	CATSRGTGQGNQPQHF	TGTGCCACCAGCAGGGGGACGGGACAGGGCAATCAGCCCCAGCATTTT
TRBV28	TRBJ2-7	NA	TRBD2	CASSWAGGAVDEQYF	TGTGCCAGCAGTTGGGCGGGGGGCGCGGTCGACGAGCAGTACTTC
TRBV28	TRBJ2-3	NA	NA	CASSSPPGGSTDTQYF	TGTGCCAGCAGCTCCCCCCCAGGAGGAAGCACAGATACGCAGTATTTT
TRBV2	TRBJ2-2	few	TRBD1	CASSVRSEAYGQGF	TGTGCCAGCAGTGTTAGATCCGAGGCCTACGGACAGGGATTC
TRBV7-6	TRBJ2-1	NA	TRBD2	CASSPPGRPGGRASNEQFF	TGTGCCAGCAGCCCCCCGGGGAGGCCCGGCGGGAGGGCTTCCAATGAGCAGTTCTTC
TRBV5-1	TRBJ2-3	NA	NA	CASSLDGGSLDTQYF	TGCGCCAGCAGCTTGGATGGTGGGTCACTCGATACGCAGTATTTT
TRBV5-1	TRBJ2-1	NA	TRBD2	CASRGGLNTGLAERYNEQFF	TGCGCCAGCAGAGGGGGCCTGAATACCGGACTAGCGGAGAGATACAATGAGCAGTTCTTC
TRBV6-5	TRBJ2-7	once	TRBD1	CASSKGTVYEQYF	TGTGCCAGCAGTAAAGGGACAGTCTACGAGCAGTACTTC
TRBV7-5	TRBJ2-7	once	NA	CARSTRGVEQYF	TGTGCCAGAAGCACAAGGGGAGTCGAGCAGTACTTC
TRBV28	TRBJ1-2	few	NA	CASSLAGRDGYTF	TGTGCCAGCAGTTTGGCAGGGAGAGATGGCTACACCTTC
TRBV19	TRBJ1-2	NA	TRBD1	CASSIRQGSTPNGYTF	TGTGCCAGTAGTATACGACAGGGATCTACTCCAAATGGCTACACCTTC
TRBV6-5	TRBJ1-5	few	TRBD1	CASTEGGGLNQPQHF	TGTGCCAGCACCGAGGGAGGGGGCCTCAATCAGCCCCAGCATTTT
TRBV27	TRBJ1-1	once	NA	CASSLTSGKGGEAFF	TGTGCCAGCAGTTTAACTTCAGGCAAAGGTGGTGAAGCTTTCTTT
TRBV28	TRBJ2-3	once	NA	CASTVQGYGITDTQYF	TGTGCCAGCACCGTCCAAGGTTACGGTATCACCGATACGCAGTATTTT
TRBV6-6	TRBJ2-7	NA	NA	CASSFLSGTYEQYF	TGTGCCAGCAGTTTCCTTAGCGGAACCTACGAGCAGTACTTC
TRBV5-1	TRBJ1-2	NA	TRBD1	CASSLTGQGIGYGYTF	TGCGCCAGCAGCTTGACGGGACAGGGGATCGGCTATGGCTACACCTTC
TRBV18	TRBJ1-1	NA	NA	CASSPPNRITEAFF	TGTGCCAGCTCACCACCCAACAGGATCACTGAAGCTTTCTTT
TRBV18	TRBJ1-3	once	NA	CASSPVEIGNTIYF	TGTGCCAGCTCACCAGTCGAAATCGGAAACACCATATATTTT
TRBV11-2	TRBJ2-7	NA	NA	CASSSDPSYEQYF	TGTGCCAGCAGCTCCGACCCCTCCTACGAGCAGTACTTC
TRBV30	TRBJ2-2	NA	NA	CAWTNTGELFF	TGTGCCTGGACTAACACCGGGGAGCTGTTTTTT
TRBV6-6	TRBJ1-3	NA	NA	CASSPPGSGNTIYF	TGTGCCAGCAGCCCACCGGGCTCTGGAAACACCATATATTTT
TRBV6-5	TRBJ2-7	NA	TRBD1	CASSYSGQASSYEQYF	TGTGCCAGCAGTTACTCGGGACAGGCCAGCTCCTACGAGCAGTACTTC
TRBV2	TRBJ1-1	NA	NA	CASTREGRGTEAFF	TGTGCCAGCACACGAGAGGGGCGCGGCACTGAAGCTTTCTTT
TRBV7-2	TRBJ2-3	NA	NA	CASSLGGADTQYF	TGTGCCAGCAGCTTAGGAGGAGCAGATACGCAGTATTTT
TRBV5-1	TRBJ1-1	NA	NA	CASSSSNTEAFF	TGCGCCAGCAGCTCTTCCAACACTGAAGCTTTCTTT
TRBV9	TRBJ2-4	NA	NA	CASSVNIENIQYF	TGTGCCAGCAGCGTAAACATAGAAAACATTCAGTACTTC
TRBV18	TRBJ2-2	once	NA	CASSKTGTNTGELFF	TGTGCCAGCTCAAAAACAGGGACGAACACCGGGGAGCTGTTTTTT
TRBV14	TRBJ2-5	NA	TRBD2	CASSLPRTSEQETQYF	TGTGCCAGCAGCCTACCGAGGACTAGCGAACAAGAGACCCAGTACTTC
TRBV10-3	TRBJ1-4	NA	NA	CAISESNQRQEKLFF	TGTGCCATCAGTGAGTCGAACCAGAGGCAGGAAAAACTGTTTTTT
TRBV6-6	TRBJ2-5	NA	TRBD2	CASSYYVAGRVGTQYF	TGTGCCAGCAGTTACTACGTAGCGGGGCGTGTTGGGACCCAGTACTTC
TRBV5-8	TRBJ2-7	once	NA	CASSLSREQYF	TGTGCCAGCAGCTTGTCTCGCGAGCAGTACTTC
TRBV4-3	TRBJ2-4	NA	TRBD2	CASSQALGLAGEDIQYF	TGCGCCAGCAGCCAAGCCCTGGGACTAGCGGGAGAGGACATTCAGTACTTC
TRBV2	TRBJ2-1	few	TRBD2	CASSEGSGGSGNEQFF	TGTGCCAGCAGTGAAGGGTCTGGCGGGAGCGGTAATGAGCAGTTCTTC
TRBV6-5	TRBJ2-7	NA	NA	CASSYGGFTYEQYF	TGTGCCAGCAGTTACGGAGGGTTCACCTACGAGCAGTACTTC
TRBV11-2	TRBJ1-1	NA	NA	CASSSRGSNTEAFF	TGTGCCAGCAGCTCCAGGGGCAGCAACACTGAAGCTTTCTTT
TRBV6-5	TRBJ2-7	NA	NA	CANPKGGNKKYEQYF	TGTGCCAACCCCAAGGGGGGAAATAAGAAGTACGAGCAGTACTTC
TRBV6-1	TRBJ2-1	NA	NA	CASSEVWGYSHPFF	TGTGCCAGCAGTGAAGTCTGGGGCTACTCCCATCCGTTCTTC
TRBV7-9	TRBJ1-6	NA	TRBD1	CAGELTGRGNSPLHF	TGTGCCGGGGAACTGACAGGGCGGGGTAATTCACCCCTCCACTTT
TRBV6-6	TRBJ1-2	NA	TRBD1	CASSYSRDSLNYGYTF	TGTGCCAGCAGTTACTCGCGGGACAGCCTCAACTATGGCTACACCTTC
TRBV5-6	TRBJ2-2	NA	TRBD1	CASSRDRSNTGELFF	TGTGCCAGCAGCAGGGACAGATCAAACACCGGGGAGCTGTTTTTT
TRBV2	TRBJ2-3	NA	NA	CASQRERFGTDTQYF	TGTGCCAGCCAGAGAGAAAGGTTTGGCACAGATACGCAGTATTTT
TRBV30	TRBJ1-4	NA	TRBD1	CAWGGTGVEEKLFF	TGTGCCTGGGGGGGGACAGGGGTCGAAGAAAAACTGTTTTTT
TRBV4-3	TRBJ2-7	NA	NA	CASSQENSLGYEQYF	TGCGCCAGCAGCCAAGAGAATTCACTCGGCTACGAGCAGTACTTC
TRBV29-1	TRBJ2-7	NA	NA	CSVEVGYEQYF	TGCAGCGTTGAAGTAGGGTACGAGCAGTACTTC
TRBV10-3	TRBJ2-1	NA	NA	CAISGRSPNHNEQFF	TGTGCCATCAGTGGTCGAAGCCCAAACCACAATGAGCAGTTCTTC
TRBV11-2	TRBJ2-3	NA	NA	CASSLDDRITQYF	TGTGCCAGCAGCTTAGACGACCGCATTACGCAGTATTTT
TRBV19	TRBJ1-1	once	NA	CASSIRVGETEAFF	TGTGCCAGTAGTATACGGGTAGGTGAAACTGAAGCTTTCTTT
TRBV9	TRBJ2-1	NA	TRBD2	CASSLRTSGSRFF	TGTGCCAGCAGCTTAAGGACTAGCGGGAGCAGGTTCTTC